Detailed here is one TCR beta chain. This sample was taken from a study of shared T cell receptors in the human thymus. Only in-frame clones appear in the TCRdb table, and some are missing; sequencing was by immunoSEQ multiplex PCR. There are 720,000 or so clones in the sample; approximately 85% occur only once, and 0.0095% to 0.013% lies in the top ten. This sample also belongs to another study, concerning human thymus T cells.

Sequencing was done on a sample of thymocytes. This sequence originates from a girl less than two years old with a congenital heart defect.

For the CDR3, the DNA is TGTGCCAGCAGCGTAGCGGAACTAGCGGCGGCTAATGAGCAGTTCTTC. Protein: CASSVAELAAANEQFF. J is TRBJ2-1 and V is TRBV9, with 8 positions matching TRBD2. With V trimmed by 0 bases and J by 7 bases, 9 bases remained unmatched. CDR1 is SGDLS, CDR2 YYNGEE, per germline. The CDR3 length is 16 residues.